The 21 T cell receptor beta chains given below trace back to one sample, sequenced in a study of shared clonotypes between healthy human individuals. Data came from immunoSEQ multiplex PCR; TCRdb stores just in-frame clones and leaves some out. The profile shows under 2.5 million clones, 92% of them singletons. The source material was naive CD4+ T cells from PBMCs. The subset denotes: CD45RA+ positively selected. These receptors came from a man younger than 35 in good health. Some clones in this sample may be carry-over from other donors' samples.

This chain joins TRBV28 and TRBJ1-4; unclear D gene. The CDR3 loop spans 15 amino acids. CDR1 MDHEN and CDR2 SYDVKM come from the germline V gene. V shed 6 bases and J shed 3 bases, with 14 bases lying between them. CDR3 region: CASSPPWWANEKLFF. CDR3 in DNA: TGTGCCAGCAGCCCCCCTTGGTGGGCTAATGAAAAACTGTTTTTT.

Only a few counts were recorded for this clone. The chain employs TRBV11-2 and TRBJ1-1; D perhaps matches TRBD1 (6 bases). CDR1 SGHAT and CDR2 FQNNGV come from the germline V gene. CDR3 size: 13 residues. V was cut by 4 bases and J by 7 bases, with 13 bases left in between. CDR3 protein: CASSWGQGGEAFF. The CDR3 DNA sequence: TGTGCCAGCAGCTGGGGTCAAGGGGGTGAAGCTTTCTTT.

In DNA, the CDR3 is TGTGCCAGCAACCTGGGCGCGGTACCCTCCTACGAGCAGTACTTC. Translated: CASNLGAVPSYEQYF. This sequence joins TRBV5-8 and TRBJ2-7; no clear D. Germline V gene lookup returns CDR1 SGHTS and CDR2 YDEGEE. V was trimmed by 6 bases and J by 0 bases, leaving 16 bases between them. The length of the CDR3 is 15 residues.

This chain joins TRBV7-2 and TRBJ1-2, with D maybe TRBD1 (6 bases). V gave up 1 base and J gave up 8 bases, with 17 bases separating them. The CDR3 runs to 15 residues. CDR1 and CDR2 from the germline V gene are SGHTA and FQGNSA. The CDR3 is CASSLGYRPQGGYTF. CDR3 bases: TGTGCCAGCAGCTTAGGATATCGGCCCCAGGGGGGCTACACCTTC.

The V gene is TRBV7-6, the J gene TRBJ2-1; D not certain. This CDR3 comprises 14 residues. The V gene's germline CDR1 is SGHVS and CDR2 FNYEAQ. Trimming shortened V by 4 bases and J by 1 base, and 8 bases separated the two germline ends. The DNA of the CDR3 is TGTGCCAGCAGCTCCTTGAAGTCCTACAATGAGCAGTTCTTC. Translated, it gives CASSSLKSYNEQFF. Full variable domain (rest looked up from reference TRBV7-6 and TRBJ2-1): GAGVSQSPRYKVTKRGQDVALRCDPISGHVSLYWYRQALGQGPEFLTYFNYEAQQDKSGLPNDRFSAERPEGSISTLTIQRTEQRDSAMYRCASSSLKSYNEQFFGPGTRLTVL.

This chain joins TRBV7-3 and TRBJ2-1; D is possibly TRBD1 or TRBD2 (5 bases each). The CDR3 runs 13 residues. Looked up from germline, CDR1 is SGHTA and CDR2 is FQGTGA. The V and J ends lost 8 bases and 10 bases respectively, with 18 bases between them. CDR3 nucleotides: TGTGCCAGCGGGAGCTCCTCAGGGCGAGAGCAGTTCTTC. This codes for CASGSSSGREQFF.

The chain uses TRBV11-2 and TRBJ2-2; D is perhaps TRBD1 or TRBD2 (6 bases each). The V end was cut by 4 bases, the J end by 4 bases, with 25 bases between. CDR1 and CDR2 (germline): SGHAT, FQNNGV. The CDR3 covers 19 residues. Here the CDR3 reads CASSSYRLRGPRGTGELFF. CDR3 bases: TGTGCCAGCAGCTCCTATCGCCTCCGGGGGCCGCGGGGCACCGGGGAGCTGTTTTTT. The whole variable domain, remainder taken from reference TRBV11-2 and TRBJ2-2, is EAGVAQSPRYKIIEKRQSVAFWCNPISGHATLYWYQQILGQGPKLLIQFQNNGVVDDSQLPKDRFSAERLKGVDSTLKIQPAKLEDSAVYLCASSSYRLRGPRGTGELFFGEGSRLTVL.

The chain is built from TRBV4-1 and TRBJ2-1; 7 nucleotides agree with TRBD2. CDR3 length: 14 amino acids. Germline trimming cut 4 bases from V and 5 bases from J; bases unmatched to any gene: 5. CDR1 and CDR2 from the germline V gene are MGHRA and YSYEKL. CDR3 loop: CASSPRGYDNEQFF. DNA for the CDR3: TGCGCCAGCAGCCCGCGGGGGTATGACAATGAGCAGTTCTTC.

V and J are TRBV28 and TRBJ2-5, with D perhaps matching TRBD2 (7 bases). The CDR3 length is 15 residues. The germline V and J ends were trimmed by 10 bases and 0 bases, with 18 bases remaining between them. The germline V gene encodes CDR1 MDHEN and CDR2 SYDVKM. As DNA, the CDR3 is TGTGCCATCCGGGGGGCAGGGGTGGACCAAGAGACCCAGTACTTC. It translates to CAIRGAGVDQETQYF.

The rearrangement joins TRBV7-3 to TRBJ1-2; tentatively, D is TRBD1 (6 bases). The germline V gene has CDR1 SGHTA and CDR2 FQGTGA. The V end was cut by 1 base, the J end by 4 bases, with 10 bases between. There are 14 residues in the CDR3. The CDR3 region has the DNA TGTGCCAGCAGCTTAAATGTAGGGGGCTATGGCTACACCTTC. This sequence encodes CASSLNVGGYGYTF.

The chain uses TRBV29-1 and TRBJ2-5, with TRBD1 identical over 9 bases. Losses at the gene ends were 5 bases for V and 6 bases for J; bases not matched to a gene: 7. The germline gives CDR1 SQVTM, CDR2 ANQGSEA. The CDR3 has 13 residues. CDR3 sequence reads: CSVTPGTGKTQYF. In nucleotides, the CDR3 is TGCAGCGTTACGCCCGGGACAGGGAAGACCCAGTACTTC. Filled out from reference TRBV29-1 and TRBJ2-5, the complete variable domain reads SAVISQKPSRDICQRGTSLTIQCQVDSQVTMMFWYRQQPGQSLTLIATANQGSEATYESGFVIDKFPISRPNLTFSTLTVSNMSPEDSSIYLCSVTPGTGKTQYFGPGTRLLVL.

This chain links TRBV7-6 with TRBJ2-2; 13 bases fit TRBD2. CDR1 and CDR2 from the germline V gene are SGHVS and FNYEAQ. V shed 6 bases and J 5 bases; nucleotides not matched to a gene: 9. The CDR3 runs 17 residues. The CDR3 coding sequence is TGTGCCAGCAGGAGGACTAGCGGGAGCCGGGGGACCGGGGAGCTGTTTTTT. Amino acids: CASRRTSGSRGTGELFF.

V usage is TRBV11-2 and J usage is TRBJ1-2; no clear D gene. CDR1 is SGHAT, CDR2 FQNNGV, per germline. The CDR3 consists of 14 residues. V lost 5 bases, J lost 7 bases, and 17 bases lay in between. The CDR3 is CASSQRTDPSGYTF. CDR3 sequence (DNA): TGTGCCAGCAGCCAGCGAACGGACCCCTCTGGCTACACCTTC.

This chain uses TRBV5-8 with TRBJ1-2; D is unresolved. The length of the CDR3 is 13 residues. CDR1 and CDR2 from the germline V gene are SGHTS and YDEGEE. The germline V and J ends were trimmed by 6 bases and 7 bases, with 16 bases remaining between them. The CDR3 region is CASIRPPGIGYTF. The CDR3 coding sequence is TGTGCCAGCATCCGGCCCCCCGGAATTGGCTACACCTTC.

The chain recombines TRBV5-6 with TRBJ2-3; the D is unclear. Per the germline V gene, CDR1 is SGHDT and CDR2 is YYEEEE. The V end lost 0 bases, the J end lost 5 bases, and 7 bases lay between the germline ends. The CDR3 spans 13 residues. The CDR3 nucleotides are TGTGCCAGCAGCTTGGCCGACCGAGATACGCAGTATTTT. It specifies CASSLADRDTQYF. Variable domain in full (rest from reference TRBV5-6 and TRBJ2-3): DAGVTQSPTHLIKTRGQQVTLRCSPKSGHDTVSWYQQALGQGPQFIFQYYEEEERQRGNFPDRFSGHQFPNYSSELNVNALLLGDSALYLCASSLADRDTQYFGPGTRLTVL.

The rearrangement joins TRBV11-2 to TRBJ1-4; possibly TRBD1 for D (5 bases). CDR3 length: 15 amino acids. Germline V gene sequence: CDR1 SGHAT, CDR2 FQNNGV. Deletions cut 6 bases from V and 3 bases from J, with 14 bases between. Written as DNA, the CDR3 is TGTGCCAGCAGTCGTTTGGGGGGATCTAATGAAAAACTGTTTTTT. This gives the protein CASSRLGGSNEKLFF.

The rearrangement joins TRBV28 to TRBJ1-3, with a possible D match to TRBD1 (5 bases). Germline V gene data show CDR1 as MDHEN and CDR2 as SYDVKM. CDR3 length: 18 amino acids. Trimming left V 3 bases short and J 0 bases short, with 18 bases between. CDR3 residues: CASSLVGTQVPSGNTIYF. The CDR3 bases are TGTGCCAGCAGTTTGGTGGGGACTCAGGTCCCCTCTGGAAACACCATATATTTT.

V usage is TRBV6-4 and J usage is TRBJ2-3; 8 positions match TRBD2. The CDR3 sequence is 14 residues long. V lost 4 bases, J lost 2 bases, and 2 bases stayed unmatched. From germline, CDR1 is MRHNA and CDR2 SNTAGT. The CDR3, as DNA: TGTGCCAGCAGTGCGGGAGGGTCCACAGATACGCAGTATTTT. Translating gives CASSAGGSTDTQYF.

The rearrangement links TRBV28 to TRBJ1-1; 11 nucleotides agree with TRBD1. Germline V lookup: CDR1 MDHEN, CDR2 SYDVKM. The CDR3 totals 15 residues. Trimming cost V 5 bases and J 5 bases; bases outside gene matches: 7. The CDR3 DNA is TGTGCCAGCAGTACCCGGACAGGGGGCACTACTGAAGCTTTCTTT. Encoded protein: CASSTRTGGTTEAFF.

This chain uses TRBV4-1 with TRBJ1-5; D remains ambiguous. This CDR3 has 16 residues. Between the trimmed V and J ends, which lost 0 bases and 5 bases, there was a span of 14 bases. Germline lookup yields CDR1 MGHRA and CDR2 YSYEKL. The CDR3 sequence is CASSQEDLSVHQPQHF. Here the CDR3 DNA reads TGCGCCAGCAGCCAAGAGGATCTATCGGTACATCAGCCCCAGCATTTT.

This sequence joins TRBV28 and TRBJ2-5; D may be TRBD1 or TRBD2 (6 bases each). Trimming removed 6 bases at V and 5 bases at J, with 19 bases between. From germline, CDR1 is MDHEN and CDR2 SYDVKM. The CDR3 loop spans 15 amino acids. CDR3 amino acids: CASRRGGSREETQYF. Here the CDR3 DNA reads TGTGCCAGCAGGAGAGGGGGGTCAAGAGAGGAGACCCAGTACTTC.